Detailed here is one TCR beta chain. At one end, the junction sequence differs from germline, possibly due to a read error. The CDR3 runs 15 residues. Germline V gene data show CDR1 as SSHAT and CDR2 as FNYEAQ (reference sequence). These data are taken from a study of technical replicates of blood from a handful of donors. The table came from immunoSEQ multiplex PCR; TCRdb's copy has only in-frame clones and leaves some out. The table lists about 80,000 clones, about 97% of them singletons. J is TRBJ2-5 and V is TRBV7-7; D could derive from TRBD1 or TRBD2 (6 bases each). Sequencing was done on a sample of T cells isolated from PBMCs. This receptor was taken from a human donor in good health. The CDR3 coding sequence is TGTGCTAGCAGCTTAGCGGACAGTCTCCAAGAGACCCAGTACTTC. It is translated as CASSLADSLQETQYF.